Included here is one T cell receptor (beta chain) sequence, with context. One end of the junction does not line up with germline, which may come from a read error. The data originate from a study of tumor-infiltrating lymphocytes in primary liver carcinoma. Unsorted whole blood yielded blood RNA, and germline DNA was extracted as well. Germline CDR1 and CDR2: SGHAT and FQNNGV. This CDR3 comprises 14 residues. Using a constant-region primer together with ProtoScript II reverse transcriptase, TCR beta cDNA was made from approximately 0.55 ug of total RNA. Modified slightly, ARM-PCR produced TCR beta libraries over three nested multiplex PCR rounds. Running roughly 10 cycles apiece, the first two PCR rounds relied on TRBV1-TRBV30 forward primers together with a C-beta reverse primer. One entry per CDR3 protein results from TCRdb running MiXCR on the multiplex PCR reads. The sample lists fewer than 350,000 distinct CDR3 sequences, less than 70% occurring once.

The chain recombines TRBV11-2 with TRBJ2-7; maybe TRBD2 (6 bases). The source is a man aged 40-49 years with primary liver carcinoma and hepatitis B virus infection. Source material: peripheral blood. Written as DNA, the CDR3 is TGTGCTAGCAGCTTAGGCGGGGCAAAAAACGAGCAGTACTTC. It specifies CASSLGGAKNEQYF.